A selection of T cell receptor beta chains follows, all from one sample in a study of CD8 T cells in ankylosing spondylitis. MiXCR was run by TCRdb on the 5' RACE reads, yielding one entry per CDR3 protein. Found here are about 500,000 distinct CDR3 sequences, 9.5% to 15% of them singletons; the top ten hold nearly 7%. Sequencing input: blood, either unsorted or a sorted T cell fraction (not recorded which). Every receptor here comes from a male donor with ankylosing spondylitis. CDR3s include the opening cysteine and the closing phenylalanine or tryptophan. The order of the fields is clone size, J gene, V gene, D gene, CDR3 protein, CDR3 DNA. The D gene is left open where the match is weak. For some rows the clone size is stated as once, few or many, or as a class when expanded; others skip it.

NA,TRBJ1-2,TRBV20-1,NA,CSARTQGRVGYTF,TGCAGTGCTAGAACTCAGGGCAGGGTGGGCTACACCTTC
few,TRBJ1-1,TRBV11-2,NA,CASSFGSQAFF,TGTGCCAGCAGCTTTGGCAGCCAAGCTTTCTTT
many,TRBJ1-2,TRBV7-9,TRBD1,CASSQGGTGFRGYTF,TGTGCCAGCAGCCAAGGAGGGACAGGGTTTCGTGGCTACACCTTC
few,TRBJ2-3,TRBV12-3/TRBV12-4,NA,CASTPSTDTQYF,TGTGCCAGCACCCCGAGCACAGATACGCAGTATTTT
NA,TRBJ1-1,TRBV19,NA,CASSQQNTEAFF,TGTGCCAGTAGCCAGCAGAACACTGAAGCTTTCTTT
NA,TRBJ2-2,TRBV12-3/TRBV12-4,NA,CASSLQPTNTGELFF,TGTGCCAGCAGTTTACAGCCAACGAACACCGGGGAGCTGTTTTTT
NA,TRBJ2-7,TRBV12-3/TRBV12-4,NA,CASSLGEQGPHEQYF,TGTGCCAGCAGTTTAGGCGAACAGGGACCCCACGAGCAGTACTTC
few,TRBJ1-1,TRBV7-9,NA,CASSLGGARETEAFF,TGTGCCAGCAGCTTAGGGGGGGCCCGGGAGACTGAAGCTTTCTTT
many,TRBJ1-1,TRBV6-1,TRBD1,CASKKQGYTEAFF,TGTGCCAGCAAAAAACAGGGGTACACTGAAGCTTTCTTT
many,TRBJ2-2,TRBV5-1,TRBD2,CASSRLAENTGELFF,TGCGCCAGCAGCAGACTAGCAGAGAACACCGGGGAGCTGTTTTTT
many,TRBJ2-5,TRBV5-1,NA,CASSLSRTIEETQYF,TGCGCCAGCAGCTTGTCCAGAACGATAGAAGAGACCCAGTACTTC
NA,TRBJ2-3,TRBV20-1,NA,CSASLSVNTDTQYF,TGCAGTGCTAGTCTTAGCGTCAACACAGATACGCAGTATTTT
NA,TRBJ2-1,TRBV19,NA,CASTQGSTNSYNEQFF,TGTGCCAGTACACAGGGCTCAACAAACTCCTACAATGAGCAGTTCTTC
NA,TRBJ2-2,TRBV5-1,TRBD1,CASSSNRGTGELFF,TGCGCCAGCAGCTCAAACAGGGGCACCGGGGAGCTGTTTTTT
few,TRBJ1-1,TRBV10-3,TRBD1,CAISENTGDAFF,TGTGCCATCAGTGAAAATACAGGGGACGCTTTCTTT
many,TRBJ2-3,TRBV24-1,NA,CATSDGVLDTQYF,TGTGCCACCAGTGATGGGGTCTTGGATACGCAGTATTTT
NA,TRBJ2-2,TRBV7-9,NA,CASSNFRVTGELFF,TGTGCCAGCAGCAATTTCAGGGTCACCGGGGAGCTGTTTTTT
few,TRBJ2-5,TRBV5-1,TRBD2,CASSWGLAETQYF,TGCGCCAGCAGCTGGGGACTAGCAGAGACCCAGTACTTC
few,TRBJ2-3,TRBV5-1,TRBD1,CASSLAIGQGSTDTQYF,TGCGCCAGCAGCTTGGCTATAGGACAGGGAAGCACAGATACGCAGTATTTT
few,TRBJ1-4,TRBV12-3/TRBV12-4,NA,CASDSGGATNEKLFF,TGTGCCAGCGATTCCGGGGGAGCAACTAATGAAAAACTGTTTTTT
many,TRBJ2-3,TRBV7-2,NA,CASSLLGTDTQYF,TGTGCCAGCAGCTTATTGGGCACAGATACGCAGTATTTT
few,TRBJ1-5,TRBV20-1,NA,CSAHDRLGGSNQPQHF,TGCAGTGCTCACGATCGGCTCGGCGGGAGCAATCAGCCCCAGCATTTT
NA,TRBJ2-2,TRBV24-1,NA,CATSDFDKNTGELFF,TGTGCCACCAGTGATTTCGACAAGAACACCGGGGAGCTGTTTTTT
NA,TRBJ1-1,TRBV7-9,TRBD1,CASSPRTGGPSAAEAFF,TGTGCCAGCAGCCCCCGGACAGGGGGCCCCTCGGCGGCTGAAGCTTTCTTT
NA,TRBJ2-7,TRBV3-1,TRBD1,CASSPYGTGSYEQYF,TGTGCCAGCAGCCCTTATGGGACAGGGTCCTACGAGCAGTACTTC
NA,TRBJ1-5,TRBV20-1,NA,CSAGDPRQGHNQPQHF,TGCAGTGCTGGAGACCCCCGGCAGGGACACAATCAGCCCCAGCATTTT
NA,TRBJ2-2,TRBV7-9,NA,CARAPASTGELFF,TGTGCCAGGGCGCCAGCGTCCACCGGGGAGCTGTTTTTT
NA,TRBJ2-7,TRBV18,NA,CASSPGRGTEYEQYF,TGTGCCAGCTCCCCTGGTAGGGGGACGGAGTACGAGCAGTACTTC
few,TRBJ2-1,TRBV20-1,NA,CSARGGEASSYNEQFF,TGCAGTGCTAGGGGGGGAGAGGCGAGCTCCTACAATGAGCAGTTCTTC
NA,TRBJ1-3,TRBV5-1,TRBD1,CASSRDRGLTSIGNTIYF,TGCGCCAGCAGCCGTGACAGGGGGCTCACCTCTATTGGAAACACCATATATTTT
NA,TRBJ2-1,TRBV5-1,TRBD2,CASSLEVAGVLGEQFF,TGCGCCAGCAGCTTGGAAGTAGCGGGAGTTCTAGGTGAGCAGTTCTTC
few,TRBJ1-4,TRBV4-2,NA,CASSQNWVLEDLEKLFF,TGTGCCAGCAGCCAAAACTGGGTGTTGGAGGACTTGGAAAAACTGTTTTTT
NA,TRBJ1-2,TRBV5-1,NA,CASSLDVGTYGYTF,TGCGCCAGCAGCTTGGACGTGGGGACCTATGGCTACACCTTC
NA,TRBJ2-1,TRBV2,TRBD2,CASTQGLARNEQFF,TGTGCCAGCACTCAGGGACTAGCCCGCAATGAGCAGTTCTTC
NA,TRBJ2-7,TRBV5-1,NA,CASRAGGLTYEQYF,TGCGCCAGCAGAGCTGGGGGACTTACCTACGAGCAGTACTTC
NA,TRBJ2-2,TRBV5-1,NA,CASSLAITGRELFF,TGCGCCAGCAGCTTGGCCATAACGGGGCGGGAGCTGTTTTTT
few,TRBJ1-2,TRBV10-3,NA,CAIGAGARGYTF,TGTGCCATCGGAGCAGGGGCGCGTGGCTACACCTTC
NA,TRBJ1-2,TRBV7-9,NA,CASSSTGQGGGYTF,TGTGCCAGCAGCTCAACGGGGCAGGGAGGAGGATACACCTTC
few,TRBJ1-1,TRBV6-1,NA,CASSPRTGSTEAFF,TGTGCCAGCAGCCCTCGAACAGGGTCTACTGAAGCTTTCTTT
NA,TRBJ2-1,TRBV13,NA,CASSAPAANEQFF,TGTGCCAGCAGCGCTCCAGCCGCCAATGAGCAGTTCTTC
NA,TRBJ2-7,TRBV20-1,TRBD2,CSARSPGLADYEQYF,TGCAGTGCTAGATCTCCGGGACTAGCGGATTACGAGCAGTACTTC
NA,TRBJ1-6,TRBV7-2,NA,CASSLVATRNNSPLHF,TGTGCCAGCAGCTTAGTAGCGACAAGAAATAATTCACCCCTCCACTTT
few,TRBJ1-2,TRBV20-1,NA,CSANEGGPLNYGYTF,TGCAGTGCAAACGAAGGGGGACCGCTTAACTATGGCTACACCTTC